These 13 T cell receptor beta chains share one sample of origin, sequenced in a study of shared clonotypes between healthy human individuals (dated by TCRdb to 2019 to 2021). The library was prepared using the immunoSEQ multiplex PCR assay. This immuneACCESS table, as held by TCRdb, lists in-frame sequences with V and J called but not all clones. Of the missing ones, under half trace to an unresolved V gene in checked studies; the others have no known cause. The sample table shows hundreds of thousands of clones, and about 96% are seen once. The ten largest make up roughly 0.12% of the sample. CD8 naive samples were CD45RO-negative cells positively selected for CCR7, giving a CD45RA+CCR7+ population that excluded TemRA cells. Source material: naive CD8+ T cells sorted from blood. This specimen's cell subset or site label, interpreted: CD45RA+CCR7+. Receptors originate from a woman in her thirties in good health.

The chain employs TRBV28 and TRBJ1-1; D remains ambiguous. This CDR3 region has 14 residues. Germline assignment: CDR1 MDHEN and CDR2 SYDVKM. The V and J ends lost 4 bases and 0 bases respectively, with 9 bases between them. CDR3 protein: CASSSQSMNTEAFF. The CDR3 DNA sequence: TGTGCCAGCAGTTCCCAAAGTATGAACACTGAAGCTTTCTTT.

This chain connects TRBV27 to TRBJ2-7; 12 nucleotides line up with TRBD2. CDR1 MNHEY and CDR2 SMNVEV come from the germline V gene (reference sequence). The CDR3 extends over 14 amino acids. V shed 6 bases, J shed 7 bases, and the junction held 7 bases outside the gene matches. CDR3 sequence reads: CASSPLAGGVEQYF. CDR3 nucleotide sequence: TGTGCCAGCAGCCCACTAGCGGGAGGAGTAGAGCAGTACTTC.

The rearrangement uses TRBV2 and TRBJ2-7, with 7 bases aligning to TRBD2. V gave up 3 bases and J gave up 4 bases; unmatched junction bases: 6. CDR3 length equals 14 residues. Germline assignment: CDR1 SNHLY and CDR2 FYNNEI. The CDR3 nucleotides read TGTGCCAGCAGTGACCCAGCGGGGTCTTACGAGCAGTACTTC. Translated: CASSDPAGSYEQYF.

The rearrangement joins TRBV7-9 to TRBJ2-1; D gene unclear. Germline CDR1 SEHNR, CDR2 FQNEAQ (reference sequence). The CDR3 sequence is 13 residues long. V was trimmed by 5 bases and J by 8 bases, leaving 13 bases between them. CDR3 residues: CASSPRISHEQFF. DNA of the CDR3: TGTGCCAGCAGCCCCCGGATATCGCATGAGCAGTTCTTC. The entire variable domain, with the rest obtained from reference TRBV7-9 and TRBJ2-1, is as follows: DTGVSQNPRHKITKRGQNVTFRCDPISEHNRLYWYRQTLGQGPEFLTYFQNEAQLEKSRLLSDRFSAERPKGSFSTLEIQRTEQGDSAMYLCASSPRISHEQFFGPGTRLTVL.

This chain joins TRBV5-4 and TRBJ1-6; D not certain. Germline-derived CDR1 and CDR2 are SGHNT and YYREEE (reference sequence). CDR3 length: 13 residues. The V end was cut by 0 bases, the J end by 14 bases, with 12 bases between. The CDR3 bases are TGTGCCAGCAGCTTGGACACAGCTTTAGCCCTCCACTTT. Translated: CASSLDTALALHF.

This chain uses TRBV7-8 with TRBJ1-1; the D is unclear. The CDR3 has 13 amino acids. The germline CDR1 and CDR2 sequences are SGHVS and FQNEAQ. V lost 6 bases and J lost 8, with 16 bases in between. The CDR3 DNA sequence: TGTGCCAGCAGTATAAAGGGCCAGAAGGAAGCTTTCTTT. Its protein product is CASSIKGQKEAFF.

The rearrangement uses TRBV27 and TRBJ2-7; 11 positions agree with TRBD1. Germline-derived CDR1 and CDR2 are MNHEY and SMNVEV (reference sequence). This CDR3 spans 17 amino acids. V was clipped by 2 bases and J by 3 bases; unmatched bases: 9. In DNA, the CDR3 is TGTGCCAGCAGTTTACAGCCGGGACAGGGGGTTGTCTACGAGCAGTACTTC. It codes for CASSLQPGQGVVYEQYF.

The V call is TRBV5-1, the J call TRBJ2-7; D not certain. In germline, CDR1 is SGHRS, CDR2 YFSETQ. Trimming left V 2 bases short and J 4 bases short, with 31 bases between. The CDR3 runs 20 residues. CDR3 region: CASSFFVEGGPSSLPYEQYF. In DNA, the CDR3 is TGCGCCAGCAGCTTTTTCGTTGAAGGCGGACCCTCCTCCTTGCCGTACGAGCAGTACTTC.

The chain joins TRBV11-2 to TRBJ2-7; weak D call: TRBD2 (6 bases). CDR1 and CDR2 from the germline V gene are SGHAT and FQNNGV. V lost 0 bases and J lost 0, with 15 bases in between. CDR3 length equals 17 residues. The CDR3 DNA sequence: TGTGCCAGCAGCTTAGATCTGGGTAGCGGTAGCTCCTACGAGCAGTACTTC. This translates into CASSLDLGSGSSYEQYF.

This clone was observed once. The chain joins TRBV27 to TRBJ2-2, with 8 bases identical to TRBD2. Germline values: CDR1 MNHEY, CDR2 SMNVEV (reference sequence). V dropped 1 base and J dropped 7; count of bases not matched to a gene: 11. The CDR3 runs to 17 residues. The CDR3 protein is CASSLFAGREEVGELFF. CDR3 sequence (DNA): TGTGCCAGCAGTTTATTCGCCGGGCGGGAGGAGGTCGGGGAGCTGTTTTTT.

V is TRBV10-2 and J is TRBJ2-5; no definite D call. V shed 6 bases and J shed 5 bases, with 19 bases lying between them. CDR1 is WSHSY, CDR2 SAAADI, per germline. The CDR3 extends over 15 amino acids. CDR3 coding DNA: TGCGCCAGCAGGGCCAATGTGGGTCAGTTGGAGACCCAGTACTTC. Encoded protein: CASRANVGQLETQYF.

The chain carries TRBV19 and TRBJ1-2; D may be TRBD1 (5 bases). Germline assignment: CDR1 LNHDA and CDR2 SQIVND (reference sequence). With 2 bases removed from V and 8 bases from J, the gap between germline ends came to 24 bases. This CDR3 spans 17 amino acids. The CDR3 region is CASSISGAGLLEGGYTF. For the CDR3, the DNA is TGTGCCAGTAGTATAAGCGGGGCAGGACTATTGGAGGGAGGCTACACCTTC.

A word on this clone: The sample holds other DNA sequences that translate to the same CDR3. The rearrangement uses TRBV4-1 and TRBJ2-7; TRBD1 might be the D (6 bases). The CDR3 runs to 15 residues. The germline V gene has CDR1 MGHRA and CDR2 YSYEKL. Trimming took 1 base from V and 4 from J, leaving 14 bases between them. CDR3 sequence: CASSQGQESSYEQYF. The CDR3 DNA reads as TGCGCCAGCAGCCAAGGACAGGAAAGCTCTTACGAGCAGTACTTC.